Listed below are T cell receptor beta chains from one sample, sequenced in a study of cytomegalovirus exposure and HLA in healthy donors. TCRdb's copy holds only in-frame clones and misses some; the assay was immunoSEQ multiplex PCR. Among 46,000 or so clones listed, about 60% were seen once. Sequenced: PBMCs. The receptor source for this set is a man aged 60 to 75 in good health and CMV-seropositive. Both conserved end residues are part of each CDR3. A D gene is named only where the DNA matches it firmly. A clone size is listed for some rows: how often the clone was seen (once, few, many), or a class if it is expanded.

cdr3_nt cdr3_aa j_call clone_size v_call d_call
TGTGCTAGCGGAGGGACCGGCGCTAACACCGGGGAGCTGTTTTTT CASGGTGANTGELFF TRBJ2-2 once TRBV7-7 .
TGTGCCAGCAGTTCACAGACAGGAAACTATGGCTACACCTTC CASSSQTGNYGYTF TRBJ1-2 . TRBV7-2 .
TGCAGCGTTGATACAGGGGGGGCGCAGTACTTC CSVDTGGAQYF TRBJ2-7 few TRBV29-1 .
TGTGCCAGCAGCTTGGAAAGACAGGGACGTCTTGCAACTAATGAAAAACTGTTTTTT CASSLERQGRLATNEKLFF TRBJ1-4 medium-sized TRBV5-5 TRBD1
TGTGCCAGCAGCTACCAGTACAGGGGGCCGGACACTGAAGCTTTCTTT CASSYQYRGPDTEAFF TRBJ1-1 . TRBV11-2 TRBD1
TGTGCCAGCAGTTACGGGTCAGGGACTGAAGCTTTCTTT CASSYGSGTEAFF TRBJ1-1 . TRBV6-5 .
TGTGCCAGCAGCTTGGCCAGTCAAGAGACCCAGTACTTC CASSLASQETQYF TRBJ2-5 . TRBV5-4 .
TGCGCCAGCAGCGACGGGACAGGGATAATCGAAGTTAGCTACACCTTC CASSDGTGIIEVSYTF TRBJ1-2 few TRBV5-1 TRBD1
TGTGCCAGCACCTCGGGGACTAGCGGGAGTGGTGAGCAGTTCTTC CASTSGTSGSGEQFF TRBJ2-1 few TRBV28 TRBD2
TGTGCCAGCAGCTTACCGGGAGTTGGGGAGACCCAGTACTTC CASSLPGVGETQYF TRBJ2-5 . TRBV7-9 .
TGTGCCAGCGGATCCTGGGGACAGGGAAGGGGGTACGAGCAGTACTTC CASGSWGQGRGYEQYF TRBJ2-7 few TRBV28 TRBD1
TGTGCCAGCAGCCATCTCGGGGGAGTCCACAATGAGCAGTTCTTC CASSHLGGVHNEQFF TRBJ2-1 . TRBV7-3 .
TGTGCTAGCAGCCCAGGACAGGCAGGGACCTACAATGAGCAGTTCTTC CASSPGQAGTYNEQFF TRBJ2-1 . TRBV7-7 TRBD1
TGTGCCACCAGCAGAGATAAACGAGCGGGAGGAGGCGAGCAGTACTTC CATSRDKRAGGGEQYF TRBJ2-7 . TRBV15 TRBD2
TGTGCCAGCAGTGCCTCAACCTCCCGGGTCACGCCGCATGCGGGATCACCCCTCCACTTT CASSASTSRVTPHAGSPLHF TRBJ1-6 few TRBV6-1 .
TGTGCCAGCAGCCCGCAGGAGGGTCGGGGGAACACAGATACGCAGTATTTT CASSPQEGRGNTDTQYF TRBJ2-3 once TRBV9 .
TGTGCCAGCAGCCAAGAGGGGACTAGCGGGAGGGCCGTAGAGACCCAGTACTTC CASSQEGTSGRAVETQYF TRBJ2-5 . TRBV4-2 TRBD2
TGTGCCATCCGGGACAGGGGGGCCGGGGAGCTGTTTTTT CAIRDRGAGELFF TRBJ2-2 . TRBV10-3 TRBD1
TGTGCCAGCAGCCAGGCCGGCCCACAAGAGACCCAGTACTTC CASSQAGPQETQYF TRBJ2-5 . TRBV9 .
TGTGCCAGCAGTTTAGGTAGTATTAAGTTCTTC CASSLGSIKFF TRBJ2-1 . TRBV28 .
TGTGCCAGTAGTCCTAGGGCGCGGACAGGGAGCTCTGGGGCCAACGTCCTGACTTTC CASSPRARTGSSGANVLTF TRBJ2-6 once TRBV19 TRBD1
TGTGCCAGCACCAAATGGGAGATCGGCGGGAGTCCCGGGGAGCTGTTTTTT CASTKWEIGGSPGELFF TRBJ2-2 . TRBV5-6 TRBD2
TGCGCCAGCAGCCAAGTAGCGGGAGCGCCTGAGCAGTTCTTC CASSQVAGAPEQFF TRBJ2-1 few TRBV4-1 TRBD2
TGTGCCAGCAGTTTTGGACAGATGAACACTGAAGCTTTCTTT CASSFGQMNTEAFF TRBJ1-1 . TRBV2 .
TGTGCCAGCAGCTTTGGCGGGATGGGTTACAATGAGCAGTTCTTC CASSFGGMGYNEQFF TRBJ2-1 . TRBV11-2 .
TGTGCCAGCAGCTTAGAGCGGGCGAGAAAAAACACCGGGGAGCTGTTTTTT CASSLERARKNTGELFF TRBJ2-2 . TRBV7-3 .
TGTGCCAGCAGCTTAGACAGCGTGCGTTCCAATGAGCAGTTCTTC CASSLDSVRSNEQFF TRBJ2-1 . TRBV11-3 .
TGCGCCAGCAGCCAACACGAGGTGGCTAACTATGGCTACACCTTC CASSQHEVANYGYTF TRBJ1-2 . TRBV4-1 .
TGTGCCAGCAGAAAGGGACTAGCGGGGAGCACAGATACGCAGTATTTT CASRKGLAGSTDTQYF TRBJ2-3 . TRBV2 TRBD2
TGTGCCAGCAGTTTCGGGTACGAGCAGTACTTC CASSFGYEQYF TRBJ2-7 . TRBV27 .
TGTGCCAGCAGCCCAAATGGGGTCGGGACTAACAATGAGCAGTTCTTC CASSPNGVGTNNEQFF TRBJ2-1 . TRBV7-3 TRBD2
TGTGCCTGGAGTCAGGCCACAACCACAGATACGCAGTATTTT CAWSQATTTDTQYF TRBJ2-3 once TRBV30 .
TGTGCCAGCAGCTTAGATTTTTCAGGGGGCACCGGGGAGCTGTTTTTT CASSLDFSGGTGELFF TRBJ2-2 . TRBV7-9 TRBD1
TGTGCCAGCAGCCTACAGGGATGGAATCAGCCCCAGCATTTT CASSLQGWNQPQHF TRBJ1-5 few TRBV27 .
TGTGCCAGCGGCCCGGGACTAGCGGGCGAGAGGCTTTCCAATGAGCAGTTCTTC CASGPGLAGERLSNEQFF TRBJ2-1 . TRBV9 TRBD2
TGTGCCATTTCGGGGGACTGGCAAGAGACCCAGTACTTC CAISGDWQETQYF TRBJ2-5 once TRBV2 .
TGTGCCAGTAAGCGGGAGGGGGATTGGGAGCAGTACTTC CASKREGDWEQYF TRBJ2-7 . TRBV6-5 TRBD2
TGTGCCTGGAGTGTCTCTATCCGGTTGTCGAGGGACTATGGCTACACCTTC CAWSVSIRLSRDYGYTF TRBJ1-2 . TRBV30 .
TGTGCCAGCATCCCGGGGGCGGGAGGGCCCTCCGAGCAGTACTTC CASIPGAGGPSEQYF TRBJ2-7 . TRBV2 TRBD2
TGCGCCAGCAGCCAACTCGTGAGAGCGGGGCACTATGGCTACACCTTC CASSQLVRAGHYGYTF TRBJ1-2 . TRBV4-3 .
TGTGCCTGGAACGGGAGGCAGGGGGCAAAGGGGGCTAGCTATGGCTACACCTTC CAWNGRQGAKGASYGYTF TRBJ1-2 . TRBV30 TRBD1
TGTGCCAGCAGTGAAACAGGGAATGAGCAGTTCTTC CASSETGNEQFF TRBJ2-1 . TRBV2 .